These T cell receptor beta chains were read from a single sample in a study of blood T cell repertoires in COVID-19. Method: immunoSEQ multiplex PCR; TCRdb's copy keeps in-frame clones and lacks some. Of about 38,000 clones in the sample, 90% are singletons; the top ten hold about 25%. The source material was peripheral blood. The receptors here all came from a man aged 60 to 69 with active or convalescent COVID-19. Each CDR3 is given with its conserved first and last residue. A D gene is named only where the DNA matches it firmly. Part of the rows lack a size; the others show once, few, many or a class for expanded clones.

J	size	V	D	DNA	CDR3
TRBJ2-5	NA	TRBV6-1	NA	TGTGCCAGCAGTGAAGGGCAGACATCAAGGAAGACCCAGTACTTC	CASSEGQTSRKTQYF
TRBJ2-5	NA	TRBV19	TRBD2	TGTGCCAGTAGTATAGTTGGTAGCGGGGAGACCCAGTACTTC	CASSIVGSGETQYF
TRBJ1-1	NA	TRBV6-5	TRBD1	TGTGCCAGCAGTACTCGACAGGGAACTGAAGCTTTCTTT	CASSTRQGTEAFF
TRBJ2-1	NA	TRBV7-9	NA	TGTGCCAGCAGCCACCCGGACTGGTACAATGAGCAGTTCTTC	CASSHPDWYNEQFF
TRBJ2-2	NA	TRBV29-1	TRBD1	TGCAGCGCTAAGACAGGGGACACCGGGGAGCTGTTTTTT	CSAKTGDTGELFF
TRBJ2-2	NA	TRBV5-1	NA	TGCGCCAGCAGAGGCGGCTCGAACACCGGGGAGCTGTTTTTT	CASRGGSNTGELFF
TRBJ2-2	NA	TRBV19	TRBD1	TGTGCCACCAGAGAGGGGCAGGGGGCGGTCGGGGAGCTGTTTTTT	CATREGQGAVGELFF
TRBJ2-5	NA	TRBV7-3	TRBD2	TGTGCCAGCAGCCCGGGGGTCCGGGGGGAAGAGACCCAGTACTTC	CASSPGVRGEETQYF
TRBJ2-3	few	TRBV6-5	TRBD2	TGTGCCAGCAGTTTTAGCGGGAGCACAGATACGCAGTATTTT	CASSFSGSTDTQYF
TRBJ2-3	once	TRBV6-5	NA	TGTGCCAGCAGTTACTGGCGGGGCCGCACAGATACGCAGTATTTT	CASSYWRGRTDTQYF
TRBJ1-1	few	TRBV29-1	TRBD1	TGCAGCGTTCGACAGGGGGCTTCGGAAGCTTTCTTT	CSVRQGASEAFF
TRBJ2-1	NA	TRBV11-2	NA	TGTGCCAGCAGCTTAGGGGACTCCCCCTACAATGAGCAGTTCTTC	CASSLGDSPYNEQFF
TRBJ2-2	NA	TRBV9	TRBD2	TGTGCCAGCAGCGATCGGCCGATAGCGGGAAGGAACACCGGGGAGCTGTTTTTT	CASSDRPIAGRNTGELFF
TRBJ2-2	few	TRBV9	TRBD1	TGTGCCAGCAGCGGACAGGGGGCCGGGACCGGGGAGCTGTTTTTT	CASSGQGAGTGELFF
TRBJ2-2	few	TRBV12-3/TRBV12-4	NA	TGTGCCAGCAGGGAGTTCACCGGGGAGCTGTTTTTT	CASREFTGELFF
TRBJ2-1	NA	TRBV28	NA	TGTGCCAGCACCCTACACAAGGAATTCACCGGACTCCGAGTTTACAATGAGCAGTTCTTC	CASTLHKEFTGLRVYNEQFF
TRBJ2-2	NA	TRBV5-1	TRBD2	TGCGCCAGCAGCCGCAGACTAGCGGTGAACACCGGGGAGCTGTTTTTT	CASSRRLAVNTGELFF
TRBJ2-1	NA	TRBV1	NA	TGCACCAGGGTAGCGGGAAAAATCATGAATGAGCAGTTCTTC	CTRVAGKIMNEQFF
TRBJ2-3	NA	TRBV12-3/TRBV12-4	TRBD1	TGTGCCAGCAAAATGACAGGGTCAGATACGCAGTATTTT	CASKMTGSDTQYF
TRBJ2-3	NA	TRBV11-3	NA	TGTGCCAGCAGCTTCGGTTCCGGGAATACGCAGTATTTT	CASSFGSGNTQYF
TRBJ2-5	NA	TRBV18	TRBD2	TGTGCCAGCTCATCCAGACTAGCGGGAGCGTACCAAGAGACCCAGTACTTC	CASSSRLAGAYQETQYF
TRBJ1-3	NA	TRBV13	NA	TGTGCCAGCAGTCACAGACAGGCCCTAACCGACACCATATATTTT	CASSHRQALTDTIYF
TRBJ1-6	NA	TRBV30	NA	TGTGCCTGGACCCTTGATTCACCCCTCCACTTT	CAWTLDSPLHF
TRBJ2-2	NA	TRBV4-3	TRBD1	TGCGCCAGCAGCCAAGGGTTGCGGGACAGGACAACCTCGAACACCGGGGAGCTGTTTTTT	CASSQGLRDRTTSNTGELFF
TRBJ2-3	NA	TRBV6-5	TRBD2	TGTGCCAGCAGTTACGGCGGGAGAGGTACAGATACGCAGTATTTT	CASSYGGRGTDTQYF
TRBJ2-7	NA	TRBV28	NA	TGTGCCAGCAGTCCCTACAGGGGAGGCTCCTACGAGCAGTACTTC	CASSPYRGGSYEQYF
TRBJ2-1	NA	TRBV4-3	TRBD2	TGCGCCAGCAGCCAAGATGGGACTAGATACGGTGAGCAGTTCTTC	CASSQDGTRYGEQFF
TRBJ2-5	NA	TRBV5-1	NA	TGCGCCAGCAGCTTTACAGGGTCCCAAGAGACCCAGTACTTC	CASSFTGSQETQYF
TRBJ1-1	NA	TRBV5-1	TRBD1	TGCGCCAGCAGCTTAAGAGGTCAGGGGGCTTCTGCTTTCTTT	CASSLRGQGASAFF
TRBJ1-5	NA	TRBV30	NA	TGTGCCTGGAGTGTAAGCAGGGATCAGCCCCAGCATTTT	CAWSVSRDQPQHF
TRBJ2-2	NA	TRBV20-1	NA	TGCAGTGCTAGTACGGGGGGCAACACCGGGGAGCTGTTTTTT	CSASTGGNTGELFF
TRBJ2-7	NA	TRBV27	TRBD1	TGTGCCAGCAGTTTCCGACAGGGCGTCCCCTACGAGCAGTACTTC	CASSFRQGVPYEQYF
TRBJ2-2	NA	TRBV5-4	TRBD2	TGTGCCAGCAGCTCACTAGCGGGTTCCAAACGGGGGACCGGGGAGCTGTTTTTT	CASSSLAGSKRGTGELFF
TRBJ2-1	NA	TRBV3-1/TRBV3-2	TRBD2	TGTGCCAGCAGCCAATACGGGACTAGCGGGGTGGGGGAGCAGTTCTTC	CASSQYGTSGVGEQFF
TRBJ2-7	NA	TRBV6-6	TRBD2	TGTGCCAGCAGTTACTCGGGCGGGAGGGCATCTTACGAGCAGTACTTC	CASSYSGGRASYEQYF
TRBJ2-1	once	TRBV27	NA	TGTGCCAGCAGTTTGGGTGGAGGGTCCCTGGGTGAGCAGTTCTTC	CASSLGGGSLGEQFF
TRBJ2-6	once	TRBV28	NA	TGTGCCAGCAGCCTCGTAGGACAGAGAATCTCTGGGGCCAACGTCCTGACTTTC	CASSLVGQRISGANVLTF
TRBJ2-7	NA	TRBV10-3	TRBD2	TGTGCCATCAGTGAGACCCGGCGGGAGGTCTACGAGCAGTACTTC	CAISETRREVYEQYF
TRBJ2-3	NA	TRBV24-1	TRBD2	TGTGCCACCAGTAGTCAGGGACTAGGCACAGATACGCAGTATTTT	CATSSQGLGTDTQYF
TRBJ1-1	NA	TRBV7-2	NA	TGTGCCAGCAGCTTAGCCCTCTCGACTGAAGCTTTCTTT	CASSLALSTEAFF
TRBJ1-2	NA	TRBV6-5	NA	TGTGCCACATTAAGGGGATATGGCTACACCTTC	CATLRGYGYTF
TRBJ2-1	NA	TRBV7-2	TRBD2	TGTGCCAGCAGCTTAGTGAGCGGGATAGGGTCCTACAATGAGCAGTTCTTC	CASSLVSGIGSYNEQFF
TRBJ1-6	few	TRBV28	NA	TGTGCCAGCAGTTTAACGGGTGTCAATTCACCCCTCCACTTT	CASSLTGVNSPLHF
TRBJ1-5	NA	TRBV5-6	NA	TGTGCCAGCAGCTTATTCTCGGCAGGAGGCGGTCAGCCCCAGCATTTT	CASSLFSAGGGQPQHF
TRBJ2-7	few	TRBV5-4	TRBD2	TGTGCCAGCAGCTCCGACGGGACTACCTCCTACGAGCAGTACTTC	CASSSDGTTSYEQYF
TRBJ2-7	NA	TRBV19	TRBD1	TGTGCCAGTAGTTTGGGGACAGGGACCTACGAGCAGTACTTC	CASSLGTGTYEQYF